One sample yielded the 28 T cell receptor beta chains listed below, sequenced in a study of regulatory T cells in long-lasting Graves disease. Documented time point: persistent/refractory GD, antithyroid drugs over 5 years with positive TRAb. Making the TCR library involved RNA that had been extracted from PBMCs. In building TCR beta libraries, iRepertoire HTBI primers were used together with Arm-PCR of CDR3 regions. TCRdb ran MiXCR on the multiplex PCR reads and lists one entry per CDR3 protein. The sample lists roughly 300,000 distinct CDR3 sequences, roughly 21% occurring once. The sequencing here drew on peripheral blood mononuclear cells (PBMCs), taken when the disease was refractory, from a patient treated with antithyroid drugs. Receptors were obtained from a female donor with Graves disease.

This clonotype has ten or more counts. As DNA, the CDR3 is TGTGCCAGCAGCCAAGGGGGAGGGTATGTCGACGAGCAGTACTTC. This codes for CASSQGGGYVDEQYF. The chain joins TRBV3-1 to TRBJ2-7; 7 bases are shared with TRBD2. V shed 1 base and J 5 bases; nucleotides not matched to a gene: 8. The CDR3 totals 15 residues. The germline CDR1 and CDR2 sequences are LGHDT and YNNKEL (reference sequence).

This clonotype was seen only a few times. This chain uses TRBV6-1 with TRBJ1-6; 7 bases are shared with TRBD1. Germline V gene lookup returns CDR1 MNHNS and CDR2 SASEGT. The CDR3 covers 14 residues. The V gene end was trimmed by 5 bases and the J gene end by 7 bases; junction bases not matched to a gene: 5. The CDR3 here is CASSRGQYNSPLHF. The CDR3 DNA reads as TGTGCCAGCAGTAGGGGACAGTACAATTCACCCCTCCACTTT.

This clonotype was detected only a few times. The J gene is TRBJ2-2, the V gene TRBV7-8; D is undetermined. V was shortened by 4 bases and J by 6 bases, with 21 bases between the two germline ends. Germline loops: CDR1 SGHVS, CDR2 FQNEAQ. The length of the CDR3 is 17 residues. The chain's CDR3 is CASSSAISPLDPGELFF. In DNA form, the CDR3 reads TGTGCCAGCAGCTCCGCGATTAGTCCGCTCGACCCCGGGGAGCTGTTTTTT.

This clonotype has a handful of counts. DNA of the CDR3: TGTGCCAGCAGCACAGGGGTCTCCACCGGGGAGCTGTTTTTT. It translates to CASSTGVSTGELFF. The V gene is TRBV11-2, the J gene TRBJ2-2; TRBD1 matches at 7 bases. In germline, CDR1 is SGHAT, CDR2 FQNNGV. Trimming cost V 5 bases and J 4 bases; bases outside gene matches: 4. This CDR3 has 14 residues.

Only a few counts were recorded for this clonotype. The rearrangement joins TRBV7-9 to TRBJ1-5; D possibly corresponds to TRBD1 (5 bases). Germline CDR1 and CDR2: SEHNR and FQNEAQ (reference sequence). This CDR3 is 14 amino acids long. Trimming took off 6 bases at V and 3 bases at J, with 12 bases between the two ends. The CDR3 sequence: CASRGDGYNQPQHF. CDR3 nucleotides: TGTGCCAGCAGGGGGGACGGCTACAATCAGCCCCAGCATTTT.

The chain has TRBV6-1 and TRBJ1-1; D remains ambiguous. The CDR3 runs to 13 residues. Trimming left V 6 bases short and J 3 bases short, with 11 bases between. The germline CDR1 and CDR2 sequences are MNHNS and SASEGT. The CDR3, as DNA: TGTGCCAGCAGCCTCGGGCCAGACACTGAAGCTTTCTTT. Translated: CASSLGPDTEAFF.

This clonotype was observed a handful of times. The chain uses TRBV18 and TRBJ1-2; no reliable D call. The germline V gene has CDR1 KGHSH and CDR2 LQKENI. The CDR3 spans 13 residues. Trimming took off 6 bases at V and 5 bases at J, with 13 bases between the two ends. The CDR3 nucleotides read TGTGCCAGCTCGGACGGCACATCTTATGGCTACACCTTC. Residues: CASSDGTSYGYTF.

The rearrangement joins TRBV5-1 to TRBJ1-1; 7 bases are a match to TRBD1. The CDR3 covers 15 residues. From germline, CDR1 is SGHRS and CDR2 YFSETQ. V was clipped by 2 bases and J by 4 bases; unmatched bases: 8. In nucleotides, the CDR3 is TGCGCCAGCAGCTTAACCCGACAGGGATTCACTGAAGCTTTCTTT. As protein: CASSLTRQGFTEAFF.

This clonotype was observed many times. The chain is built from TRBV6-1 and TRBJ1-1, with 7 bases matching TRBD1. The CDR3 runs 15 residues. V trimming: 7 bases; J trimming: 4 bases; junction bases outside the gene matches: 12. CDR1 and CDR2 from the germline V gene are MNHNS and SASEGT. CDR3 amino acids: CASTPSHAGGTEAFF. As DNA, the CDR3 is TGTGCCAGCACCCCCTCCCACGCAGGGGGCACTGAAGCTTTCTTT.

This clonotype was seen a few times. This CDR3 is CASSLGGQGTGELFF. For the CDR3, the DNA is TGTGCCAGCAGTTTAGGGGGACAGGGGACCGGGGAGCTGTTTTTT. The rearrangement links TRBV12-3 or TRBV12-4 to TRBJ2-2, with 10 nucleotides matching TRBD1. V dropped 1 base and J dropped 5; count of bases not matched to a gene: 1. This CDR3 is built from 15 residues.

This clonotype came up a few times. V is TRBV28 and J is TRBJ2-5; 9 bases fit TRBD2. The CDR3 extends over 14 amino acids. J gave up 5 bases and V 6 bases, and 7 bases lay outside the gene matches. Germline CDR1 is MDHEN and CDR2 is SYDVKM. CDR3 loop: CASRFYSGSETQYF. The CDR3 nucleotides read TGTGCCAGCAGATTTTATAGCGGGAGTGAGACCCAGTACTTC.

There are many counts of this clonotype. This chain connects TRBV2 to TRBJ2-7; 8 nucleotides line up with TRBD1. J lost 3 bases, V lost 8 bases, and 12 bases had no gene match. CDR3 size: 15 residues. From germline, CDR1 is SNHLY and CDR2 FYNNEI. For the CDR3, the DNA is TGTGCCAGCGTTGGGCAGGGGGCAGTTGGCTACGAGCAGTACTTC. Protein sequence: CASVGQGAVGYEQYF.

The DNA for the CDR3 is TGTGCCAGCAGTCAGGCGGGGACAGGCGGCTATGGCTACACCTTC. This gives the protein CASSQAGTGGYGYTF. This sequence joins TRBV28 and TRBJ1-2; 8 bases line up with TRBD1. CDR1 and CDR2 (germline): MDHEN, SYDVKM. CDR3 length: 15 residues. Trimming took 5 bases from V and 4 from J; bases not matched to a gene: 9.

This clonotype appeared many times. The V gene is TRBV6-1, the J gene TRBJ2-7; D is uncertain. This CDR3 region has 15 residues. Germline values: CDR1 MNHNS, CDR2 SASEGT. Between the trimmed V and J ends, which lost 4 bases and 2 bases, there was a span of 15 bases. CDR3 DNA sequence: TGTGCCAGCAGTGCCTCGGCGGAACTCCCCTACGAGCAGTACTTC. It codes for CASSASAELPYEQYF.

This chain's CDR3 is CASSWGPDLDSYNEQFF. DNA for the CDR3: TGTGCCAGCAGCTGGGGGCCAGACCTCGACTCCTACAATGAGCAGTTCTTC. The chain links TRBV7-2 to TRBJ2-1, with a possible D match to TRBD1 (6 bases). Looked up from germline, CDR1 is SGHTA and CDR2 is FQGNSA. V lost 4 bases and J 0 bases, leaving 16 bases between the germline ends. This CDR3 is 17 amino acids long. The entire variable domain, with the rest obtained from reference TRBV7-2 and TRBJ2-1, is as follows: GAGVSQSPSNKVTEKGKDVELRCDPISGHTALYWYRQSLGQGLEFLIYFQGNSAPDKSGLPSDRFSAERTGGSVSTLTIQRTQQEDSAVYLCASSWGPDLDSYNEQFFGPGTRLTVL.

This clonotype was seen repeatedly, ten times or more. The V gene is TRBV5-5, the J gene TRBJ2-7; D unclear. V was cut by 3 bases and J by 4 bases, with 8 bases left in between. The CDR3 is 12 residues long. CDR1 is SGHKS and CDR2 is YYEKEE in the germline V gene (reference sequence). CDR3 DNA: TGTGCCAGCAGCTCAAACCTGTACGAGCAGTACTTC. This gives the protein CASSSNLYEQYF.

On this clonotype: A much larger clone differs by one base, so this may be a read error. CDR3 loop: CASSSLGQGNIQYF. CDR3 sequence (DNA): TGTGCCAGCAGCTCTCTGGGACAGGGAAACATTCAGTACTTC. The chain employs TRBV7-9 and TRBJ2-4; 9 bases agree with TRBD1. From germline, CDR1 is SEHNR and CDR2 FQNEAQ (reference sequence). Trimming cost V 4 bases and J 6 bases; bases outside gene matches: 4. The CDR3 sequence is 14 residues long.

This clonotype was counted many times. The CDR3 sequence is CASSQESTNQPQHF. CDR3 bases: TGTGCCAGCAGCCAAGAAAGCACCAATCAGCCCCAGCATTTT. This chain joins TRBV3-1 and TRBJ1-5; D call uncertain. The CDR3 contains 14 residues. The germline V and J ends were trimmed by 0 bases and 3 bases, with 6 bases remaining between them. The germline gives CDR1 LGHDT, CDR2 YNNKEL (reference sequence).

This clonotype was seen a single time. A read error may explain this, as a much larger clone is one base away. The chain recombines TRBV28 with TRBJ2-7; unclear D gene. Trimming removed 7 bases at V and 8 bases at J, with 18 bases between. In germline, CDR1 is MDHEN, CDR2 SYDVKM. This CDR3 is built from 13 residues. Written as DNA, the CDR3 is TGTGCCAGCACCCCGCTGGGGAAATACAAGCAGTACTTC. Its protein product is CASTPLGKYKQYF.

V usage is TRBV20-1 and J usage is TRBJ2-5, with D perhaps matching TRBD2 (6 bases). Germline CDR1 reads DFQATT; CDR2 reads SNEGSKA (reference sequence). The CDR3 is made up of 12 amino acids. The V end lost 6 bases, the J end lost 5 bases, and 13 bases lay between the germline ends. CDR3 loop: CSAETSYETQYF. For the CDR3, the DNA is TGCAGTGCAGAAACTAGCTATGAGACCCAGTACTTC.

V gene TRBV20-1 combines with J gene TRBJ2-5, with TRBD2 matching 8 bases. CDR3 length: 14 residues. In germline, CDR1 is DFQATT, CDR2 SNEGSKA (reference sequence). V was clipped by 4 bases and J by 3 bases; unmatched bases: 7. The CDR3 spells CSANIAGIEETQYF. The DNA for the CDR3 is TGCAGTGCTAATATAGCGGGGATCGAAGAGACCCAGTACTTC.

The gene calls are TRBV7-9 and TRBJ1-4, with 8 bases lining up with TRBD1. Germline trimming cut 1 base from V and 0 bases from J; bases unmatched to any gene: 7. The V gene's germline CDR1 is SEHNR and CDR2 FQNEAQ (reference sequence). The CDR3 is 18 amino acids. CDR3 sequence: CASSLGGTGVTTNEKLFF. In DNA form, the CDR3 reads TGTGCCAGCAGCTTAGGAGGGACAGGCGTTACAACTAATGAAAAACTGTTTTTT.

This clonotype has a handful of counts. The chain is built from TRBV6-1 and TRBJ2-3; D is unclear. V lost 7 bases, J lost 0 bases, and 14 bases lay in between. Per germline, CDR1 MNHNS and CDR2 SASEGT. The CDR3 runs 15 residues. In DNA, the CDR3 is TGTGCCAGCATTCCCACGGCGGCTAGCACAGATACGCAGTATTTT. It yields the protein CASIPTAASTDTQYF.

This clonotype has a count of ten or more. The chain recombines TRBV2 with TRBJ2-7, with D maybe TRBD2 (6 bases). The germline V and J ends were trimmed by 3 bases and 5 bases, with 14 bases remaining between them. This CDR3 region has 14 residues. Germline V lookup: CDR1 SNHLY, CDR2 FYNNEI. DNA of the CDR3: TGTGCCAGCAGTGATCGGGGGAGGCTGGACGAGCAGTACTTC. It codes for CASSDRGRLDEQYF.

This clonotype was observed a few times. The chain combines TRBV28 with TRBJ2-2; weak D call: TRBD2 (5 bases). V lost 3 bases and J 4 bases, leaving 6 bases between the germline ends. Germline CDR1 and CDR2: MDHEN and SYDVKM. The CDR3 totals 13 residues. The DNA for the CDR3 is TGTGCCAGCAGTTTCGGGATCACCGGGGAGCTGTTTTTT. Translation gives CASSFGITGELFF.

This sequence joins TRBV20-1 and TRBJ2-7; 8 bases map to TRBD1. The CDR3 consists of 12 residues. V lost 5 bases and J lost 5; bases outside the gene matches: 5. The germline gives CDR1 DFQATT, CDR2 SNEGSKA (reference sequence). The CDR3: CSASRGRDEQYF. As DNA, the CDR3 is TGCAGTGCTTCCAGGGGGCGCGACGAGCAGTACTTC.

This chain connects TRBV29-1 to TRBJ2-1, with D possibly matching TRBD2 (6 bases). V lost 0 bases, J lost 8 bases, and 20 bases lay in between. This CDR3 is built from 16 residues. CDR1 is SQVTM, CDR2 ANQGSEA, per germline. The CDR3 bases are TGCAGCGTTGAAGATAGGGCGGCGGGAAGCGTCGATGAGCAGTTCTTC. The encoded protein is CSVEDRAAGSVDEQFF.

The rearrangement links TRBV20-1 to TRBJ2-2, with TRBD2 matching over 8 bases. CDR3 length equals 15 residues. CDR1 is DFQATT, CDR2 SNEGSKA, per germline (reference sequence). Unmatched junction bases numbered 9, after V lost 5 bases and J lost 4 bases. The CDR3 reads CSARAGDQGTGELFF. CDR3 DNA: TGCAGTGCTCGAGCGGGAGATCAGGGCACCGGGGAGCTGTTTTTT.